Listed here are 21 T cell receptor beta chains from one sample, sequenced in a study of T cells in Graves' hyperthyroidism and ophthalmopathy. The CDR3 regions of TCR beta were amplified from RNA transcripts. The primer set for the first-round RT-PCR of the TCR CDR3 was HTBI. TCRdb passed the multiplex PCR reads through MiXCR, listing each CDR3 protein once. The sample lists 500,000 to 600,000 distinct CDR3 sequences; around 43% were seen once. The specimen was peripheral blood or thyroid tissue (not recorded which). Receptors originate from an adult woman with Graves' disease, either hyperthyroidism or ophthalmopathy (not recorded which).

V and J are TRBV10-3 and TRBJ2-5; D perhaps matches TRBD1 (7 bases). V was clipped by 11 bases and J by 9 bases, with 19 bases between them. CDR3 size: 12 residues. Germline V CDR1 and CDR2: ENHRY, SYGVKD. The CDR3 coding sequence is TGTGCCTCCGGTGGAGGGGGCCAGCCCCAGTACTTC. This sequence encodes CASGGGGQPQYF.

With respect to this clonotype: Possible read error: a much larger clone is one base away. The rearrangement uses TRBV5-1 and TRBJ2-7; 7 nucleotides agree with TRBD1. CDR1 SGHRS and CDR2 YFSETQ come from the germline V gene. This CDR3 contains 14 residues. J was trimmed by 2 bases and V by 2 bases; bases with no gene match: 4. CDR3 bases: TGCGCCAGCAGCTTCACAGGGGCCCCCTACGAGCAGTACTTC. Residues: CASSFTGAPYEQYF.

This clonotype was recorded many times. In nucleotides, the CDR3 is TGTGCCAGCAGCTTGGCCTCTCCACGGGCGGGGGGAGAGACCCAGTACTTC. It yields the protein CASSLASPRAGGETQYF. This rearrangement joins TRBV5-8 to TRBJ2-5, with 8 nucleotides matching TRBD2. CDR1 SGHTS and CDR2 YDEGEE come from the germline V gene. V gave up 0 bases and J gave up 4 bases; unmatched junction bases: 11. The CDR3 runs to 17 residues.

This clonotype has more than one count but fewer than ten. The rearrangement joins TRBV6-1 to TRBJ2-2; tentatively, D is TRBD2 (6 bases). The CDR3 is made up of 14 amino acids. Germline assignment: CDR1 MNHNS and CDR2 SASEGT. The V end lost 6 bases, the J end lost 4 bases, and 12 bases lay between the germline ends. The DNA of the CDR3 is TGTGCCAGCAGGGGACTCTTATCCACCGGGGAGCTGTTTTTT. Translated, it gives CASRGLLSTGELFF.

V and J are TRBV27 and TRBJ2-7, with 11 bases that match TRBD1. V trimming: 6 bases; J trimming: 2 bases; junction bases outside the gene matches: 3. CDR1 and CDR2 (germline): MNHEY, SMNVEV (reference sequence). The CDR3 contains 14 residues. This CDR3 reads CASRGTGGAYEQYF. CDR3 nucleotides: TGTGCCAGCAGGGGGACAGGGGGGGCCTACGAGCAGTACTTC.

The CDR3 DNA reads as TGTGCCAGCAGCGTCGGGCCATTGTCCCGCCACGGCAACACCTTC. It yields the protein CASSVGPLSRHGNTF. The genes are TRBV7-9 and TRBJ1-2; unclear D gene. Germline-derived CDR1 and CDR2 are SEHNR and FQNEAQ (reference sequence). The CDR3 spans 15 residues. With 5 bases removed from V and 12 bases from J, the gap between germline ends came to 25 bases.

In this sample, this clonotype turned up many times. This sequence joins TRBV7-2 and TRBJ1-2; unclear D gene. The CDR3 extends over 12 amino acids. V was trimmed by 3 bases and J by 13 bases, leaving 15 bases between them. Germline CDR1 SGHTA, CDR2 FQGNSA. CDR3 loop: CASSFGPGWCTF. The CDR3 bases are TGTGCCAGCAGCTTTGGCCCTGGGTGGTGCACCTTC.

This clonotype was seen ten or more times. This chain joins TRBV20-1 and TRBJ1-1; TRBD1 might be the D (5 bases). This CDR3 comprises 13 residues. V was clipped by 8 bases and J by 1 base, with 14 bases between them. Germline V gives CDR1 DFQATT, CDR2 SNEGSKA (reference sequence). CDR3 residues: CSNSGIQNTEAFF. CDR3 DNA: TGCAGTAACTCAGGGATACAGAACACTGAAGCTTTCTTT.

To note about this clonotype: A read error may be the cause here, since a much bigger clone is one base away. The V call is TRBV7-9, the J call TRBJ2-7; 8 positions match TRBD1. The length of the CDR3 is 16 residues. Germline V gene data show CDR1 as SEHNR and CDR2 as FQNEAQ (reference sequence). CDR3 in DNA: TGTGCCAGCAGCTTAAGTGGGACAGGAGTGTCCTACGAGCAGTGCTTC. Translating gives CASSLSGTGVSYEQCF.

Ten or more counts support this clonotype. V gene TRBV20-1 combines with J gene TRBJ1-5, with a weak D call TRBD1 (6 bases). Germline CDR1 reads DFQATT; CDR2 reads SNEGSKA (reference sequence). This CDR3 is 15 amino acids long. V shed 0 bases and J shed 1 base, with 10 bases lying between them. Here the CDR3 reads CSARDARGSNQPQHF. CDR3 nucleotide sequence: TGCAGTGCTAGAGATGCCAGGGGAAGCAATCAGCCCCAGCATTTT.

The V call is TRBV6-1, the J call TRBJ1-1, with D maybe TRBD1 (5 bases). The V gene's germline CDR1 is MNHNS and CDR2 SASEGT. CDR3 length: 13 residues. With 10 bases removed from V and 4 bases from J, the gap between germline ends came to 16 bases. The CDR3: CATIEGVGTEAFF. The CDR3 region has the DNA TGTGCCACCATCGAAGGGGTGGGCACTGAAGCTTTCTTT.

There are a few counts of this clonotype. This chain uses TRBV2 with TRBJ1-2; 7 bases are a match to TRBD1. The V gene's germline CDR1 is SNHLY and CDR2 FYNNEI. CDR3 length: 13 amino acids. V lost 7 bases to trimming and J lost 12 bases; unmatched junction nucleotides: 14. CDR3 in amino acids: CASTTGAYTGNTF. Here the CDR3 DNA reads TGTGCCAGCACAACAGGGGCTTACACTGGAAACACCTTC.

This clonotype was observed at least ten times. This chain joins TRBV9 and TRBJ2-5, with D unresolved. Germline loops: CDR1 SGDLS, CDR2 YYNGEE. V was clipped by 0 bases and J by 4 bases, with 10 bases between them. The length of the CDR3 is 14 residues. The CDR3 loop reads CASSVESSRETQYF. CDR3 bases: TGTGCCAGCAGCGTAGAATCCTCTAGAGAGACCCAGTACTTC.

The CDR3 protein is CASMRHINMNTEAFF. Here the CDR3 DNA reads TGCGCCAGCATGAGACACATAAACATGAACACTGAAGCTTTCTTT. This chain joins TRBV10-2 and TRBJ1-1; D gene unclear. Between the trimmed V and J ends, which lost 7 bases and 0 bases, there was a span of 15 bases. CDR1 WSHSY and CDR2 SAAADI come from the germline V gene. This CDR3 spans 15 amino acids.

The chain carries TRBV11-2 and TRBJ1-6; no clear D. The germline V and J ends were trimmed by 3 bases and 7 bases, with 13 bases remaining between them. Germline-derived CDR1 and CDR2 are SGHAT and FQNNGV. The CDR3 spans 15 residues. The CDR3 region has the DNA TGTGCCAGCAGCTTGGGTCTGGGTGGGAATTCACCCCTCCACTTT. It is translated as CASSLGLGGNSPLHF.

The V gene is TRBV29-1, the J gene TRBJ1-1; weak D call: TRBD1 (5 bases). Trimming took 6 bases from V and 5 from J, leaving 13 bases between them. The germline gives CDR1 SQVTM, CDR2 ANQGSEA. The CDR3 has 12 amino acids. The CDR3 DNA sequence: TGCAGCGTCCATGGGGGGGTTACTGAAGCTTTCTTT. This codes for CSVHGGVTEAFF.

This clonotype was detected only a few times. The gene calls are TRBV9 and TRBJ2-5, with 8 bases aligning to TRBD1. Looked up from germline, CDR1 is SGDLS and CDR2 is YYNGEE. After removal of 2 bases from V and 5 bases from J, the junction contained 5 bases not matched to a gene. This CDR3 has 14 residues. CDR3 amino acids: CASSVGTGKETQYF. DNA of the CDR3: TGTGCCAGCAGCGTCGGGACAGGAAAGGAGACCCAGTACTTC.

The J gene is TRBJ1-2, the V gene TRBV12-3 or TRBV12-4; 7 bases are shared with TRBD1. The V gene end was trimmed by 7 bases and the J gene end by 6 bases; junction bases not matched to a gene: 5. CDR3 length: 12 residues. CDR3 DNA sequence: TGTGCCAGCACCCGACAGGGAAATGGCTACACCTTC. The encoded protein is CASTRQGNGYTF.

V is TRBV29-1 and J is TRBJ1-2; no firm D call. Germline V CDR1 and CDR2: SQVTM, ANQGSEA. The CDR3 is made up of 14 amino acids. The V end was cut by 4 bases, the J end by 2 bases, with 14 bases between. The CDR3 sequence: CSVARSGENYGYTF. The DNA for the CDR3 is TGCAGCGTTGCTAGGTCCGGAGAGAACTATGGCTACACCTTC.

This chain connects TRBV12-3 or TRBV12-4 to TRBJ1-1; weak D call: TRBD1 (6 bases). CDR3 length equals 12 residues. V shed 6 bases and J shed 6 bases, with 11 bases lying between them. The DNA of the CDR3 is TGTGCCAGCAGACCACAGGGATCTGAAGCTTTCTTT. Translation: CASRPQGSEAFF.

The chain recombines TRBV2 with TRBJ1-4; the D gene is possibly TRBD1 (6 bases). Trimming took 1 base from V and 8 from J, leaving 11 bases between them. This CDR3 is 14 amino acids long. From germline, CDR1 is SNHLY and CDR2 FYNNEI. Here the CDR3 DNA reads TGTGCCAGCAGTGAAGACAGTGGGGGCGAAAAACTGTTTTTT. Protein sequence: CASSEDSGGEKLFF.